The clone carrying this TCR beta chain has a count of ten or more. Its antigen remains unidentified. The CDR3 is 16 amino acids. V was trimmed by 5 bases and J by 2 bases, leaving 13 bases between them. Germline assignment: CDR1 LNHNV and CDR2 YYDKDF (reference sequence). Hyperthyroidism cases were recent diagnoses of under 2 months' duration in people aged 18 to 65. This specimen comes from a study of Graves' ophthalmopathy and Graves' hyperthyroidism. From RNA, the CDR3 regions of TCR beta chains were amplified and sequenced. Investigators did first-round RT-PCR with HTBI primers, then second-round multiplex PCR. In TCRdb, the multiplex PCR reads were re-called with MiXCR into one record per CDR3 protein. The repertoire holds over a million distinct CDR3 sequences, with about 36% as singletons. Notes on the study in general: At about 69% sensitivity and 72.22% specificity, the model predicted progression of the ophthalmopathy.

The V gene is TRBV15, the J gene TRBJ2-6; no definite D call. Source material: peripheral blood or thyroid tissue (not recorded which). The sequence was obtained from an adult man with Graves' hyperthyroidism. CDR3 in amino acids: CATSSRRAPGANVLTF. Written as DNA, the CDR3 is TGTGCCACCAGCTCCCGACGGGCCCCTGGGGCCAACGTCCTGACTTTC.